The T cell receptor (beta chain) described here comes from a study of monozygotic twins with inflammatory bowel disease. Each CDR3 protein gets one entry in TCRdb, which reprocessed the 5' RACE reads and gives no DNA. The sample table includes approximately 100,000 distinct CDR3 sequences. Overall study findings and caveats: Healthy co-twins had higher TCRbeta inverse Simpson diversity than their IBD twins. Any single strong signal or clonotype tied to IBD lacked support.

This CDR3 is 17 amino acids long. The germline V gene has CDR1 SGHVS and CDR2 FQNEAQ. A word on this clonotype: Its antigen is unidentified.

The sample consisted of blood. The chain recombines TRBV7-8 with TRBJ2-3; TCRdb picks TRBD1, but there is no DNA to check that call. This TCR came from a human donor with ulcerative colitis or Crohn's disease, or a healthy co-twin of an affected twin (not recorded which). The CDR3 region is CASSLPHGVGFEDTQYF. The full variable domain, in which reference TRBV7-8 and TRBJ2-3 provide the parts outside the CDR3, is GAGVSQSPRYKVAKRGQDVALRCDPISGHVSLFWYQQALGQGPEFLTYFQNEAQLDKSGLPSDRFFAERPEGSVSTLKIQRTQQEDSAVYLCASSLPHGVGFEDTQYFGPGTRLTVL.